These 32 T cell receptor beta chains were sequenced from one sample in a study of blood T cell repertoires in COVID-19. Repertoires were generated with immunoSEQ multiplex PCR, while TCRdb's copy carries only in-frame clones and drops some. The table has hundreds of thousands of clones, roughly nine tenths seen once. The sequencing sample was made of peripheral blood. These receptors originate from a woman between 25 and 40 years old with COVID-19, enrolled during active disease.

V gene TRBV5-1 combines with J gene TRBJ1-5; D call uncertain. CDR1 SGHRS and CDR2 YFSETQ come from the germline V gene. V was trimmed by 2 bases and J by 7 bases, leaving 10 bases between them. This CDR3 is 13 amino acids long. Here the CDR3 reads CASSLDMRQPQHF. CDR3 DNA: TGCGCCAGCAGCTTAGATATGAGGCAGCCCCAGCATTTT.

The J gene is TRBJ2-3, the V gene TRBV28, with TRBD1 identical over 9 bases. CDR3 size: 16 residues. The germline gives CDR1 MDHEN, CDR2 SYDVKM. The V gene end was trimmed by 7 bases and the J gene end by 8 bases; junction bases not matched to a gene: 16. The CDR3 protein is CASTVPGQGKEGTQYF. In nucleotides, the CDR3 is TGTGCCAGCACGGTTCCGGGACAGGGAAAGGAAGGTACGCAGTATTTT.

The chain employs TRBV14 and TRBJ2-7; 7 positions agree with TRBD1. Germline V gene data show CDR1 as SGHDN and CDR2 as FVKESK. The CDR3 is 14 amino acids. Trimming removed 4 bases from V and 6 bases from J; junction bases left unmatched: 9. The CDR3 DNA reads TGTGCCAGCAGCCCCCGGAACCGACAGGGCGAGCAGTACTTC. Translating it yields CASSPRNRQGEQYF.

This clone came up a few times. V gene TRBV11-3 combines with J gene TRBJ1-2, with 9 nucleotides matching TRBD1. Looked up from germline, CDR1 is SGHNT and CDR2 is YENEEA. J lost 4 bases, V lost 2 bases, and 8 bases had no gene match. The CDR3 totals 16 residues. The CDR3 DNA reads as TGTGCCAGCAGCTTATCCCCGGACAGGGGCTCCTATGGCTACACCTTC. Residues: CASSLSPDRGSYGYTF. The full variable domain, rest sourced from reference TRBV11-3 and TRBJ1-2, is EAGVVQSPRYKIIEKKQPVAFWCNPISGHNTLYWYLQNLGQGPELLIRYENEEAVDDSQLPKDRFSAERLKGVDSTLKIQPAELGDSAVYLCASSLSPDRGSYGYTFGSGTRLTVV.

This rearrangement joins TRBV10-3 to TRBJ1-3; D may be TRBD1 (6 bases). In germline, CDR1 is ENHRY, CDR2 SYGVKD. CDR3 length: 15 amino acids. V shed 6 bases and J shed 6 bases, with 18 bases lying between them. In nucleotides, the CDR3 is TGTGCCATCAGGGACACCTTTAGGGGGTCAAACACCATATATTTT. It specifies CAIRDTFRGSNTIYF.

J is TRBJ2-5 and V is TRBV6-5; D perhaps matches TRBD1 (6 bases). Between the trimmed V and J ends, which lost 6 bases and 9 bases, there was a span of 11 bases. The CDR3 contains 11 residues. Looked up from germline, CDR1 is MNHEY and CDR2 is SVGAGI. Here the CDR3 DNA reads TGTGCCAGCAGGAACAGGGACCCCCAGTACTTC. Translating it yields CASRNRDPQYF.

This chain joins TRBV18 and TRBJ2-2, with a weak D call TRBD1 (6 bases). CDR1 is KGHSH, CDR2 LQKENI, per germline. Trimming stripped 6 bases from V and 4 bases from J, with 21 bases between. This CDR3 has 17 amino acids. CDR3 residues: CASSPRVQGIATGELFF. The DNA of the CDR3 is TGTGCCAGCTCCCCGCGGGTACAGGGCATTGCCACCGGGGAGCTGTTTTTT.

This chain links TRBV7-9 with TRBJ2-3; D perhaps matches TRBD2 (6 bases). The CDR3 covers 16 residues. The V gene's germline CDR1 is SEHNR and CDR2 FQNEAQ (reference sequence). Between the trimmed V and J ends, which lost 5 bases and 1 base, there was a span of 16 bases. In DNA, the CDR3 is TGTGCCAGCAGCCCCCGGGACTTCACCCGCACAGATACGCAGTATTTT. This codes for CASSPRDFTRTDTQYF.

V and J are TRBV7-6 and TRBJ2-7; perhaps TRBD2 as D (5 bases). With 5 bases removed from V and 0 bases from J, the gap between germline ends came to 14 bases. The germline CDR1 and CDR2 sequences are SGHVS and FNYEAQ. The length of the CDR3 is 15 residues. Here the CDR3 reads CASSRGLGYSYEQYF. The DNA for the CDR3 is TGTGCCAGCAGCCGCGGGTTGGGTTACTCCTACGAGCAGTACTTC.

The CDR3 coding sequence is TGTGCCAGTAGTTCCCCGCAGGCCTCCAATCAGCCCCAGCATTTT. Its protein product is CASSSPQASNQPQHF. The J gene is TRBJ1-5, the V gene TRBV19, with D uncertain. CDR1 is LNHDA, CDR2 SQIVND, per germline (reference sequence). This CDR3 is built from 15 residues. V was clipped by 5 bases and J by 3 bases, with 14 bases between them.

The rearrangement links TRBV12-3 or TRBV12-4 to TRBJ1-1, with 10 bases identical to TRBD1. CDR3 length: 12 residues. V gave up 11 bases and J gave up 4 bases; unmatched junction bases: 4. CDR3 sequence (DNA): TGTGCCTCTGGACAGGGGGGCACTGAAGCTTTCTTT. It is translated as CASGQGGTEAFF.

This chain joins TRBV6-1 and TRBJ2-7; 8 bases are a match to TRBD2. The J segment lost 5 bases and the V segment lost 2 bases, leaving 14 bases of the junction unmatched. CDR1 and CDR2 from the germline V gene are MNHNS and SASEGT. The CDR3 spans 17 residues. CDR3 in DNA: TGTGCCAGCAGTGAACCCCCGGTGTTGCGGACTAGCAACGAGCAGTACTTC. Translated: CASSEPPVLRTSNEQYF.

The CDR3 loop reads CASSYSNRGGNQPQHF. Here the CDR3 DNA reads TGTGCCAGCAGTTACTCGAACAGGGGTGGCAATCAGCCCCAGCATTTT. This rearrangement joins TRBV6-2 or TRBV6-3 to TRBJ1-5; 7 nucleotides align to TRBD1. V was clipped by 0 bases and J by 2 bases; unmatched bases: 4. The germline V gene encodes CDR1 MNHEY and CDR2 SVGEGT. This CDR3 has 16 residues.

The CDR3 nucleotides read TGTGCCAGCAGCTTAGTGGGACTAGCGGGATCATGGGAGCAGTTCTTC. Its protein product is CASSLVGLAGSWEQFF. The chain carries TRBV11-2 and TRBJ2-1; 13 positions agree with TRBD2. V shed 1 base and J 10 bases; nucleotides not matched to a gene: 7. The CDR3 consists of 16 residues. Germline-derived CDR1 and CDR2 are SGHAT and FQNNGV.

The V and J genes are TRBV29-1 and TRBJ1-2; no reliable D call. Germline values: CDR1 SQVTM, CDR2 ANQGSEA. The CDR3 spans 13 residues. V was shortened by 7 bases and J by 4 bases, with 16 bases between the two germline ends. The CDR3 DNA sequence: TGCAGCGCCTTAGGAGGCCAGAGCTATGGCTACACCTTC. Its translation is CSALGGQSYGYTF.

In its sample, this clone was seen once. The gene calls are TRBV30 and TRBJ2-2; 10 nucleotides agree with TRBD2. Germline V CDR1 and CDR2: GTSNPN, SVGIG (reference sequence). The CDR3 is 17 residues long. Trimming at V came to 1 base and at J to 3 bases, leaving 8 bases not matched to a gene. CDR3 DNA sequence: TGTGCCTGGAGTGGGAAAGCGGGAGGGCCGCACACCGGGGAGCTGTTTTTT. Amino acids: CAWSGKAGGPHTGELFF. The full variable domain, rest sourced from reference TRBV30 and TRBJ2-2, is SQTIHQWPATLVQPVGSPLSLECTVEGTSNPNLYWYRQAAGRGLQLLFYSVGIGQISSEVPQNLSASRPQDRQFILSSKKLLLSDSGFYLCAWSGKAGGPHTGELFFGEGSRLTVL.

The rearrangement links TRBV5-8 to TRBJ2-3; TRBD2 aligns across 9 bases. This CDR3 has 17 amino acids. V was pared by 1 base and J by 5 bases, with 11 bases of the junction left unmatched. Germline V gene data show CDR1 as SGHTS and CDR2 as YDEGEE. This CDR3 is CASSLYGLAGLGDTQYF. CDR3 DNA sequence: TGTGCCAGCAGCTTGTATGGCCTAGCGGGACTGGGAGATACGCAGTATTTT.

Only a few counts were recorded for this clone. CDR3 sequence: CASSRRDRASSNQPQHF. As DNA, the CDR3 is TGTGCCAGCAGCAGGAGGGACAGGGCCTCTAGCAATCAGCCCCAGCATTTT. The V and J genes are TRBV21-1 and TRBJ1-5; the listed D gene, TRBD1, was not tested against the DNA. TRBV21-1 has pseudogene status. The CDR3 contains 17 residues.

The J gene is TRBJ2-7, the V gene TRBV6-5; 11 bases match TRBD2. The germline CDR1 and CDR2 sequences are MNHEY and SVGAGI. The V segment lost 4 bases and the J segment 4 bases; nucleotides outside the gene matches: 3. The CDR3 covers 14 residues. Here the CDR3 reads CASSSGTSGYEQYV. DNA of the CDR3: TGTGCCAGCAGTTCCGGGACTAGCGGTTACGAGCAGTACGTC.

The V call is TRBV7-9, the J call TRBJ2-7; TRBD1 matches 8 bases. Trimming took 5 bases from V and 3 from J; bases not matched to a gene: 3. This CDR3 comprises 13 residues. Germline V lookup: CDR1 SEHNR, CDR2 FQNEAQ (reference sequence). As DNA, the CDR3 is TGTGCCAGCAGCGGACAGGGAGGCTACGAGCAGTACTTC. It translates to CASSGQGGYEQYF.

V gene TRBV27 combines with J gene TRBJ1-4, with 11 positions matching TRBD1. Germline V gene sequence: CDR1 MNHEY, CDR2 SMNVEV (reference sequence). This CDR3 contains 15 residues. The V gene end was trimmed by 5 bases and the J gene end by 8 bases; junction bases not matched to a gene: 7. CDR3 sequence: CASSPGQGAKEKLFF. The CDR3 DNA reads TGTGCCAGCAGTCCCGGACAGGGGGCCAAAGAAAAACTGTTTTTT.

The chain uses TRBV10-3 and TRBJ2-1; 10 nucleotides align to TRBD2. CDR3 length equals 19 residues. The germline gives CDR1 ENHRY, CDR2 SYGVKD. With 4 bases clipped from V and 0 bases from J, the junction kept 12 bases outside the gene matches. The CDR3 DNA is TGTGCCATCAGTGCGACAACTTCTAGCGGGGGAGCCTCCTACAATGAGCAGTTCTTC. This gives the protein CAISATTSSGGASYNEQFF.

The chain uses TRBV5-4 and TRBJ2-1; 7 bases are a match to TRBD2. The germline V gene has CDR1 SGHNT and CDR2 YYREEE (reference sequence). The junction had 4 bases not matched to a gene; V was cut back by 0 bases and J by 1 base. The CDR3 contains 16 residues. The CDR3, as DNA: TGTGCCAGCAGCTTGGGCGGGAGCGGGTCCTACAATGAGCAGTTCTTC. Protein product: CASSLGGSGSYNEQFF.

The chain couples TRBV5-6 to TRBJ1-5; 8 bases are shared with TRBD1. CDR1 and CDR2 (germline): SGHDT, YYEEEE. The ends lost 0 bases at V and 6 bases at J; junction bases unmatched: 11. The CDR3 spans 17 residues. The CDR3 reads CASSLGRQGARFQPQHF. CDR3 DNA sequence: TGTGCCAGCAGCTTGGGGCGGCAGGGGGCTCGTTTTCAGCCCCAGCATTTT.

This clone was observed a single time. This sequence joins TRBV4-3 and TRBJ2-1; TRBD1 agrees at 8 bases. The CDR3 sequence is 12 residues long. V lost 4 bases and J lost 15; bases outside the gene matches: 8. Germline V gene data show CDR1 as LGHNA and CDR2 as YSLEER. DNA of the CDR3: TGCGCCAGCAGCCGGACAGGGCGGGCTTTGTTCTTC. Its protein product is CASSRTGRALFF.

The chain couples TRBV11-2 to TRBJ1-3; TRBD1 matches at 7 bases. Trimming cost V 6 bases and J 4 bases; bases outside gene matches: 12. The CDR3 is made up of 16 amino acids. Germline-derived CDR1 and CDR2 are SGHAT and FQNNGV. CDR3 coding DNA: TGTGCCAGCAGTTCTACCGACAGGGCTTGGGGAAACACCATATATTTT. This gives the protein CASSSTDRAWGNTIYF.

This chain links TRBV19 with TRBJ2-5; D possibly corresponds to TRBD2 (6 bases). Germline V gene sequence: CDR1 LNHDA, CDR2 SQIVND (reference sequence). V was shortened by 6 bases and J by 5 bases, with 13 bases between the two germline ends. The CDR3 extends over 13 amino acids. For the CDR3, the DNA is TGTGCCAGTAGGGTGGCAGGGAGGGAGACCCAGTACTTC. Encoded protein: CASRVAGRETQYF.

The V call is TRBV19, the J call TRBJ2-7, with 10 nucleotides matching TRBD1. Germline-derived CDR1 and CDR2 are LNHDA and SQIVND (reference sequence). The V segment lost 4 bases and the J segment 2 bases; nucleotides outside the gene matches: 5. The CDR3 length is 15 residues. CDR3 residues: CASSTAGTGAYEQYF. The CDR3 DNA reads TGTGCCAGTAGTACGGCCGGGACAGGGGCCTACGAGCAGTACTTC.

CDR3 DNA sequence: TGTGCCACCAGTCCCCAACCAGGGGGATACAATGAGCAGTTCTTC. Protein: CATSPQPGGYNEQFF. This rearrangement joins TRBV24-1 to TRBJ2-1, with TRBD1 identical over 7 bases. Germline V gene lookup returns CDR1 KGHDR and CDR2 SFDVKD. The CDR3 extends over 15 amino acids. The trim removed 6 bases at V and 4 bases at J, leaving 8 bases unmatched.

The rearrangement links TRBV19 to TRBJ1-1; perhaps TRBD1 as D (5 bases). Per germline, CDR1 LNHDA and CDR2 SQIVND (reference sequence). CDR3 length equals 15 residues. The V end lost 4 bases, the J end lost 2 bases, and 14 bases lay between the germline ends. In nucleotides, the CDR3 is TGTGCCAGTAGTACCCCGGATTGGGGCAACACTGAAGCTTTCTTT. The encoded protein is CASSTPDWGNTEAFF.

The rearrangement links TRBV5-1 to TRBJ2-2; D may be TRBD2 (6 bases). The germline V gene has CDR1 SGHRS and CDR2 YFSETQ. CDR3 size: 14 residues. Trimming cost V 1 base and J 5 bases, with 9 bases left between them. The CDR3 protein is CASSLIRGTGELFF. The CDR3, as DNA: TGCGCCAGCAGCTTGATCCGGGGGACCGGGGAGCTGTTTTTT.

The V and J genes are TRBV11-2 and TRBJ2-5; 7 nucleotides match TRBD2. The CDR3 totals 16 residues. Losses at the gene ends were 4 bases for V and 6 bases for J; bases not matched to a gene: 14. Germline V gene sequence: CDR1 SGHAT, CDR2 FQNNGV. CDR3 in amino acids: CASSYPSPGGRKTQYF. CDR3 in DNA: TGTGCCAGCAGCTACCCCTCACCGGGAGGACGGAAGACCCAGTACTTC.